This T cell receptor beta chain was documented in a study of blood T cells in healthy people across ages. As for the study in general: Template switching captured about one barcoded beta molecule per two T cells.

This CDR3 is built from 17 residues. Germline V lookup: CDR1 SEHNR, CDR2 FQNEAQ (reference sequence). The V and J ends lost 1 base and 3 bases, in that order; junction bases with no gene match: 5. Using a J-beta primer mix together with a sample-barcoded 5' primer, a second PCR was run for about 7 to 12 cycles. TCRdb re-called the 5' RACE reads through MiXCR, storing one row per CDR3 protein. The table shows fewer than 2,000,000 distinct CDR3 sequences, with 30% to 40% occurring only once. Total RNA, at least 6 micrograms per sample, came from PBMCs. The sample holds a few counts of this clonotype. Antigen specificity is unknown. Regarding the study as a whole: Per million T cells, the diversity of TCR beta decreased roughly linearly as age advanced.

Sample: blood. The V and J genes are TRBV7-9 and TRBJ2-3; 12 positions agree with TRBD2. The clonotype was recovered from a woman aged 30 to 39 in good health. The CDR3 sequence is CASSLGLAGELTDTQYF. CDR3 sequence (DNA): TGTGCCAGCAGCTTAGGACTAGCGGGAGAGTTGACAGATACGCAGTATTTT.